The present TCR beta chain was sequenced within a study of vaccination effects on CD4 cells after COVID-19. Findings and caveats of the study: Marked clonal contraction of infection- and vaccine-induced clones was seen late after vaccination. Sampling in the study covered few convalescent patients and included no early post-infection timepoints. Healthy vaccinees' vaccine-induced clones included only 1 of 255 that recognized common cold coronaviruses.

Within the ViraFEST assay, antigen-specific CD4+ T cells underwent expansion with viral peptide pools prior to sequencing. Following a roughly 11-day culture, CD4+ T cells were purified. Nucleocapsid antibodies were negative in the vaccine recipients, who had never had SARS-CoV-2 infection. A few million PBMC per well were cultured with approximately 9 IU/ml IL-2 and roughly 9.9 ug/ml peptides. In its sample, this clone was seen a few times. Its antigen is not identified. The method was immunoSEQ multiplex PCR; TCRdb's version includes in-frame clones alone and lacks a portion of them. Altogether 30,000 to 35,000 clones are present, 60% to 75% being singletons, with the ten largest covering 25% to 35%. Trimming took off 6 bases at V and 0 bases at J, with 9 bases between the two ends. CDR3 length: 14 residues. CDR1 and CDR2 (germline): MDHEN, SYDVKM.

The J gene is TRBJ1-3, the V gene TRBV28; D gene ambiguous. The TCR comes from a human donor who received a COVID-19 vaccine. The sample here was CD4+ T cells from PBMCs cultured with HCoV-OC43 spike peptides, taken before COVID-19 vaccination. Subset noted: HCoV-OC43 spike overlapping peptide pool stimulation. The CDR3 DNA follows: TGTGCCAGCAGAGGACCTTACTCTGGAAACACCATATATTTT. Protein sequence: CASRGPYSGNTIYF.